What follows describes a single TCR beta chain. What it recognizes is unknown. These data belong to a study of T cell repertoires in cytomegalovirus infection. About the study: Well-studied HLA-B-restricted CMV epitopes were used in the study alongside recently identified HLA-C-restricted ones. In public TCR beta signatures, there were indications of both CMV infection and matching HLA type.

TCRdb reprocessed the reads via MiXCR and lists one record per CDR3 protein. The data contain 680,000 or so distinct CDR3 sequences, around 30% of them seen just once; the ten biggest clones take up 15% to 20%. Regarding the study as a whole: HLA-C-restricted CMV-specific TCR beta clonotypes prevailed in the ex vivo response. Using cumulative public TCR beta family frequency, the authors identified those who carried CMV together with the relevant HLA.

V was trimmed by 2 bases and J by 7 bases, leaving 3 bases between them. The germline V gene encodes CDR1 MNHNS and CDR2 SASEGT. The CDR3 spans 11 residues. This TCR came from a human donor in good health (CMV status not recorded). Some clones in this sample may be carry-over from other donors' samples. This chain uses TRBV6-1 with TRBJ2-1, with no clear D. The sequenced sample was cultured PBMCs, obtained from culture after CMV antigen stimulation. The chain's CDR3 is CASSEPNEQFF. DNA for the CDR3: TGTGCCAGCAGTGAACCGAATGAGCAGTTCTTC.